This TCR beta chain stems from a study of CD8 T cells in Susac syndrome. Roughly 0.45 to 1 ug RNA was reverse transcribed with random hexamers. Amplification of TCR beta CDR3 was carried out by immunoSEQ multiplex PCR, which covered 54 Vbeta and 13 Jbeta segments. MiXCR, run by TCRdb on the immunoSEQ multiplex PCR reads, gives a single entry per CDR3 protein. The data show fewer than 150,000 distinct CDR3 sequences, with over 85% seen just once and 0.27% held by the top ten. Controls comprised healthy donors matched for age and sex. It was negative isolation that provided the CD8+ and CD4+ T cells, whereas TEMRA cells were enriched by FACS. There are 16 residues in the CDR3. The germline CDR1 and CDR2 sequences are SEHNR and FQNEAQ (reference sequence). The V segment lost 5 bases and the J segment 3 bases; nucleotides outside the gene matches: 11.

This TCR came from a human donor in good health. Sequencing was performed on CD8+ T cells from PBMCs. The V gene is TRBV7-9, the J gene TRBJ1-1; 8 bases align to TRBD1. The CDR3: CASSPETGEDYTEAFF. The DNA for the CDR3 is TGTGCCAGCAGCCCCGAGACAGGGGAGGATTACACTGAAGCTTTCTTT.